This TCR beta chain was obtained from a study of PD-1 blockade in classical Hodgkin lymphoma. Notes on the study in general: Sources of repertoire differences remain undefined, possibly disease activity or prior therapy.

Notes on this clone: Its cognate antigen is unknown.

Germline CDR1 is PRHDT and CDR2 is FYEKMQ (reference sequence). Trimming removed 5 bases from V and 1 base from J; junction bases left unmatched: 8. The CDR3 has 15 residues. Sequencing used immunoSEQ multiplex PCR; TCRdb keeps in-frame clones, though not all of them. The sample holds 50,000 or so clones, 65% to 80% seen once. Time point here: cycle 4 day 1 (C4D1), after five to seven weeks of nivolumab. Every patient had relapsed following autologous stem cell transplantation, and cohorts differed in brentuximab vedotin exposure. This specimen was peripheral blood mononuclear cells (PBMCs), taken before the fourth cycle of nivolumab. The clonotype comes from a human donor with classical Hodgkin lymphoma. The chain links TRBV13 to TRBJ2-7, with TRBD1 matching over 7 bases. The CDR3 bases are TGTGCCAGCAGCCCCTGGGGGACAGAGTCCTACGAGCAGTACTTC. As protein: CASSPWGTESYEQYF.